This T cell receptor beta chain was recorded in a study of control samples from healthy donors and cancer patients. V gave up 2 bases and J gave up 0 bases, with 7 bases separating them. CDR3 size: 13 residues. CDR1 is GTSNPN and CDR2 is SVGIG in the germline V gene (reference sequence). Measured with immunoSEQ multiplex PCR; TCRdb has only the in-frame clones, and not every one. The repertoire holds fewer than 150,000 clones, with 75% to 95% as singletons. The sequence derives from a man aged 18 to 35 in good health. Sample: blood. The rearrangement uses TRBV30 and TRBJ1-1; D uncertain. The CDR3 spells CAWSPDMNTEAFF. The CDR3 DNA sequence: TGTGCCTGGAGTCCAGACATGAACACTGAAGCTTTCTTT.